This T cell receptor (beta chain) was obtained from a study of OX40 agonist ivuxolimab in advanced cancers. Broader study findings: The antigen specificity of the peripheral T cells (those that were expanded) was not determined. Average numbers of expanded clones were greater in CD8+ T cells than in CD4+.

Clones were read by immunoSEQ multiplex PCR, and TCRdb kept only the in-frame ones, dropping some. Found here are some 70,000 clones, roughly 88% of them singletons; the top ten hold more than 2.5%. In regard to this clone: Its antigen is unknown.

Germline V lookup: CDR1 SGHTA, CDR2 FQGNSA. With 5 bases removed from V and 4 bases from J, the gap between germline ends came to 20 bases. The CDR3 is 16 residues long. The sequences come from CD4+ or CD8+ T cells sorted from blood, collected in a trial of the OX40 agonist ivuxolimab. The J gene is TRBJ1-1, the V gene TRBV7-2, with D perhaps TRBD1 (5 bases). This clonotype was sampled from an adult with an advanced solid tumor such as melanoma, head and neck, liver or kidney cancer. The chain's CDR3 is CASSPRGVRGGTEAFF. CDR3 coding DNA: TGTGCCAGCAGCCCAAGGGGAGTTCGCGGGGGCACTGAAGCTTTCTTT.